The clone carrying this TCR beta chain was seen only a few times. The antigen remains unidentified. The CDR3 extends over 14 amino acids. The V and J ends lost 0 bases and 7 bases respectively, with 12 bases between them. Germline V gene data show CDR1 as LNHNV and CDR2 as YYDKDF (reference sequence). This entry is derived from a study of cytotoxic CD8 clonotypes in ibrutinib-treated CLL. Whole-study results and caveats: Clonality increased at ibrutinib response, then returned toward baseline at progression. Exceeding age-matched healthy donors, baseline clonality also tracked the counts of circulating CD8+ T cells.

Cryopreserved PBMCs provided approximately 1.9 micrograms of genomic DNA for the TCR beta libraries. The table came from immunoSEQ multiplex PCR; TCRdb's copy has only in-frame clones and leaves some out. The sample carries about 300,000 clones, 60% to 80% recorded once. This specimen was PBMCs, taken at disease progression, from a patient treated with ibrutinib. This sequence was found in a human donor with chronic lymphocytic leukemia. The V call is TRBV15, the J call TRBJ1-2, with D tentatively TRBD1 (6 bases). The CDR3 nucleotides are TGTGCCACCAGCAGAGATTGGGGGCGGGGTGGCTACACCTTC. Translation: CATSRDWGRGGYTF.